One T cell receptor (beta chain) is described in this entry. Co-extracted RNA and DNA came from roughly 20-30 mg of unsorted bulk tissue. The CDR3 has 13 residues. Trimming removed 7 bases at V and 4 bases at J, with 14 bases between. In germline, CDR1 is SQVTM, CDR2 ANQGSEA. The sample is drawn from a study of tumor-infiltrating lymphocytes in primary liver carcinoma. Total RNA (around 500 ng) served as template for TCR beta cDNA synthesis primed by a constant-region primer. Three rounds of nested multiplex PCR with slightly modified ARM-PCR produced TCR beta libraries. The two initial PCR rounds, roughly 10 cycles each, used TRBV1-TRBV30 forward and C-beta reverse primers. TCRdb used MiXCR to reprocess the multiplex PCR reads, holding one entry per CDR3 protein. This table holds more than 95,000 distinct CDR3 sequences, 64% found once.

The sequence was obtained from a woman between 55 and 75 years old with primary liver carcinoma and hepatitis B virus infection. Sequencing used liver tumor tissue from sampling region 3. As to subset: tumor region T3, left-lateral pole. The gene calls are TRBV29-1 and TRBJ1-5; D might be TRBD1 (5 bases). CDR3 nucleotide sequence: TGCAGCGCTGGGGCAGGGCTGAATCAGCCCCAGCATTTT. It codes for CSAGAGLNQPQHF.